This T cell receptor (beta chain) comes out of a study of OX40 agonist ivuxolimab in advanced cancers. At the level of the whole study: Ivuxolimab was an agonistic, fully human IgG2 monoclonal antibody directed against OX40 (CD134), a costimulatory receptor. Intravenous ivuxolimab was administered to patients every 2 weeks at six dose levels: 0.01, 0.1, 0.3, 1.5, 3 and 10 mg/kg. Among the approximately 50 dose-escalation patients, approximately 20 had hepatocellular carcinoma, some 15 melanoma, 9 renal cell carcinoma and 9 head and neck cancer. In the dose-escalation cohort, roughly 80% of patients were male, and the mean age was roughly 60 years, with a range of roughly 20 to 85. Patients were allowed to have had prior anti-PD-1, anti-PD-L1 or anti-CTLA-4 therapy, and around 43% of the dose-escalation patients had been treated with checkpoint inhibitors. Partial responses occurred in three dose-escalation patients: two with cutaneous melanoma and one with hepatocellular carcinoma. Peripheral TCRbeta sequencing was intended to test whether TCR sequence diversity was altered and clonal T-cell expansion was caused by ivuxolimab. The paper describes the monotherapy dose-escalation part (N = 52 patients) of the phase I trial of ivuxolimab.

For sequencing of the TCRbeta CDR3 region, genomic DNA was extracted from the sorted cells. TCRbeta CDR3 regions were sequenced using the immunoSEQ Assay. TCRdb retrieved this table from immuneACCESS and kept in-frame rearrangements only. Not all clones are present; in checked studies, unresolved V genes account for under half, and no reason is known for the remainder. This sample has around 85,000 clones in its table, and about 90% of those were observed once. The ten most abundant clones make up more than 7% of the sample. Patients with a history of autoimmune disease or receiving systemic immunosuppression were excluded from the trial. In every dose cohort, peripheral blood was drawn for TCR sequencing at baseline, cycle 4 day 1, and cycle 7 day 1. The samples were taken from a phase I, first-in-human, multicenter, open-label dose-escalation trial of ivuxolimab. Adults with locally advanced or metastatic head and neck squamous cell, hepatocellular, melanoma or renal cell carcinoma were enrolled in the trial. Before TCR sequencing, CD4+ T cells and CD8+ T cells were sorted from peripheral blood as separate populations.

Concerning this clone itself: The antigen this receptor binds is unknown. Base-call qualities are not available, and no considerably larger clone is one nucleotide away.

The research as a whole found: On average, CD8+ T cells showed more expanded clones than CD4+ T cells after ivuxolimab. In partial responders in the 0.1-3.0 mg/kg groups, normalized peripheral clonal expansion was found to be among the lowest, especially among CD8+ T cells. At doses from 0.1 to 3.0 mg/kg, clonal expansion was seen in both CD4+ and CD8+ blood T cells between baseline and week 6. Low levels of normalized T-cell clonal expansion were also shown by some nonresponding patients. Which antigens the clonally expanded peripheral T cells were specific for was not determined.

The sequence came from an adult with an advanced solid tumor such as melanoma, head and neck, liver or kidney cancer. This specimen was CD4+ or CD8+ T cells sorted from blood, taken in a trial of the OX40 agonist ivuxolimab.

The sequenced DNA is TGTGCCAGCAGCGGATGGGGGGGCAGCATCTATGGCTACACCTTC. The resulting protein is CASSGWGGSIYGYTF. Here the chain combines TRBV9 and TRBJ1-2; matching of 6 bases hints at TRBD1 as the D gene. Per the germline V gene, SGDLS is the CDR1 and YYNGEE is the CDR2. The CDR3 numbers 15 residues from cysteine through phenylalanine. The DNA shown is the 45-base CDR3, in frame from base 1. V is pared back by 3 bases and J by 4 bases, with 16 bases lying between the germline termini.